The table lists the clone carrying this T cell receptor beta chain with a count of one. Clones were read by immunoSEQ multiplex PCR, and TCRdb kept only the in-frame ones, dropping some. The sample holds about 25,000 clones; 82% are singletons and the top ten take roughly 4.9%. This entry belongs to a study of somatic mutations in cytotoxic T cells in rheumatoid arthritis. Germline lookup yields CDR1 SQVTM and CDR2 ANQGSEA. The ends lost 7 bases at V and 0 bases at J; junction bases unmatched: 9. The CDR3 consists of 15 residues. V gene TRBV29-1 combines with J gene TRBJ2-1, with 7 bases matching TRBD1. The sequencing sample was made of CD8+ T cells sorted from blood. The TCR originated in a man in his fifties in good health. CDR3 loop: CSDRTGSSSYNEQFF. As DNA, the CDR3 is TGCAGCGACCGGACAGGCTCAAGCTCCTACAATGAGCAGTTCTTC.